This T cell receptor (beta chain) is from a study of blood T cell repertoires in COVID-19. Overall study context: The United States, Italy and Spain provided the acute and convalescent COVID-19 samples.

Germline CDR1 reads MNHEY; CDR2 reads SMNVEV (reference sequence). The CDR3 length is 13 residues. V shed 4 bases and J 4 bases; nucleotides not matched to a gene: 3. The data were produced by immunoSEQ multiplex PCR, yet TCRdb's version contains in-frame clones alone and is incomplete. The sample carries about 170,000 clones, approximately 86% recorded once. The chain is built from TRBV27 and TRBJ2-5, with 7 nucleotides matching TRBD2. Source material: peripheral blood. This TCR was sampled from an elderly woman with COVID-19, enrolled during active disease. The CDR3 sequence: CASSWSSGETQYF. CDR3 in DNA: TGTGCCAGCAGTTGGTCTAGCGGAGAGACCCAGTACTTC.